This T cell receptor beta chain was recovered during a study of blood T cells in healthy people across ages. Healthy Caucasians from Russia aged about 6 to 90 served as donors. This clonotype turned up a few times. Its cognate antigen is unknown. Study-wide findings and caveats: It was not possible, with unsorted PBMCs, to conclusively compare naive and antigen-experienced cells.

The second PCR ran about 6 to 11 cycles with a sample-barcoded 5' primer and J-beta primers. TCRdb recomputed calls from the 5' RACE reads with MiXCR, one row per CDR3 protein. The repertoire holds some 890,000 distinct CDR3 sequences, with roughly 29% as singletons. Germline values: CDR1 DFQATT, CDR2 SNEGSKA (reference sequence). The CDR3 runs 16 residues. Trimming shortened V by 5 bases and J by 0 bases, and 16 bases separated the two germline ends. The data were also submitted as part of a second study, on T cells of mothers and their children. That work contributes: Reads obtained per mother exceeded 9.5 million TCR beta CDR3 reads, with roughly 3.3 million obtained per child.

This receptor was identified in a woman between 40 and 50 years old in good health. The chain uses TRBV20-1 and TRBJ1-4, with unresolved D. Sequenced: blood. CDR3 amino acids: CSAPNVGPATNEKLFF. The CDR3 bases are TGCAGTGCTCCCAACGTTGGTCCCGCAACTAATGAAAAACTGTTTTTT.